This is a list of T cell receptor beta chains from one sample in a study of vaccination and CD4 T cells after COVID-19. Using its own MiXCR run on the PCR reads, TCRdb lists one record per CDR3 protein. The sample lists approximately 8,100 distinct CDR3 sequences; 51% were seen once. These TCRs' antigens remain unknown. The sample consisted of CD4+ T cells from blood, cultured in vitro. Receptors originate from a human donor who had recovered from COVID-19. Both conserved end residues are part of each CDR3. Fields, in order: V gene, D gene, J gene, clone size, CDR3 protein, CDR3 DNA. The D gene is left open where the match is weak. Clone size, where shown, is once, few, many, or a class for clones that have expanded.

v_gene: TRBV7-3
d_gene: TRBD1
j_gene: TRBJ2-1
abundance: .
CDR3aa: CASSLGTGTGSIYEQFF
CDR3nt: TGTGCCAGCAGCCTCGGTACCGGGACAGGGTCGATATATGAGCAGTTCTTC

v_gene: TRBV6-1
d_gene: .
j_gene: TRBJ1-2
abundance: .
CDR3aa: CASRINRADGYTF
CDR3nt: TGTGCCAGCAGGATTAACAGGGCTGATGGCTACACCTTC

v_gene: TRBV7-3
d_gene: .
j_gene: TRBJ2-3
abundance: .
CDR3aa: CASSHGASGTQYF
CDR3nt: TGTGCCAGCAGCCATGGTGCCTCTGGTACGCAGTATTTT

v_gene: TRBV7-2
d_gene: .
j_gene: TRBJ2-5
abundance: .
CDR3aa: CASSLGGVDWETQYF
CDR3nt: TGTGCCAGCAGCTTAGGTGGGGTGGATTGGGAGACCCAGTACTTC

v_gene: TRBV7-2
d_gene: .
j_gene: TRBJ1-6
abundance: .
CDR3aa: CASSLSIGSPLHF
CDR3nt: TGTGCCAGCAGCTTAAGCATCGGGTCACCCCTCCACTTT

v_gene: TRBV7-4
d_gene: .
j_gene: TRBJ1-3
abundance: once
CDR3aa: CASSFERACSSGNTIYF
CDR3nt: TGTGCCAGCAGCTTCGAGAGAGCCTGTAGCTCTGGAAACACCATATATTTT

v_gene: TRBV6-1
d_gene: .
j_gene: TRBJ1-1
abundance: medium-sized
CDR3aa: CASSEWDEAEAFF
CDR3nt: TGTGCCAGCAGTGAATGGGATGAGGCTGAAGCTTTCTTT

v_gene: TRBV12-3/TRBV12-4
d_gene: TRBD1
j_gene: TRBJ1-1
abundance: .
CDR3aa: CASSPGQGAWAFF
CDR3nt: TGTGCCAGCAGTCCGGGACAGGGGGCTTGGGCTTTCTTT

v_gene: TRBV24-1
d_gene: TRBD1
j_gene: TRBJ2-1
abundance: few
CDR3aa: CATSDPGTAYNEQFF
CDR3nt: TGTGCCACCAGTGACCCAGGGACAGCCTACAATGAGCAGTTCTTC

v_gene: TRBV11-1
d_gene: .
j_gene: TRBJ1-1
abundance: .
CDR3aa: CASSLDFGPRSEAFF
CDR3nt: TGTGCCAGCAGCTTAGATTTCGGCCCCAGGTCTGAAGCTTTCTTT

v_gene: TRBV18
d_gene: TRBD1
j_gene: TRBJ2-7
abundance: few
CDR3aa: CASSPGTGSFDYEQYF
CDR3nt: TGTGCCAGCTCCCCCGGGACAGGGAGTTTCGACTACGAGCAGTACTTC

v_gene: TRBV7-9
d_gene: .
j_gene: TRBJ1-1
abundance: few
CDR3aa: CASSRMTVNTEAFF
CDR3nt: TGTGCCAGCAGCCGAATGACGGTGAACACTGAAGCTTTCTTT

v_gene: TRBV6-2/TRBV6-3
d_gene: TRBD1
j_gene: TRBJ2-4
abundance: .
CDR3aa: CASIDSPGQGDIQYF
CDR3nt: TGTGCCAGCATCGATTCGCCGGGACAGGGGGACATTCAGTACTTC

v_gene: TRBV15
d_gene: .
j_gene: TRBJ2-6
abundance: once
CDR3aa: CATSRVRAGANVLTF
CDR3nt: TGTGCCACCAGCAGAGTCAGGGCTGGGGCCAACGTCCTGACTTTC

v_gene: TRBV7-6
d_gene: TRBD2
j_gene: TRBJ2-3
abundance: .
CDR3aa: CASSDRLAEITDTQYF
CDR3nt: TGTGCCAGCAGCGACAGACTAGCGGAGATCACAGATACGCAGTATTTT

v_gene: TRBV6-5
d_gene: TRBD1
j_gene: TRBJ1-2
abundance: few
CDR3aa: CASSYDRGRRGYTF
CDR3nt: TGTGCCAGCAGTTACGACAGGGGGCGTAGGGGCTACACCTTC

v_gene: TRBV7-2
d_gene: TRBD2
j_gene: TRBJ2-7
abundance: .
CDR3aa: CASSLSGRGVYEQYF
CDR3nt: TGTGCCAGCAGCCTTAGCGGGAGGGGGGTCTACGAGCAGTACTTC

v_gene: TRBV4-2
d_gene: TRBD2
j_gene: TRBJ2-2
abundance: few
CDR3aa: CASSQRRLAGGPLGTGELFF
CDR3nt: TGTGCCAGCAGCCAACGGCGACTAGCGGGAGGGCCTTTGGGCACCGGGGAGCTGTTTTTT

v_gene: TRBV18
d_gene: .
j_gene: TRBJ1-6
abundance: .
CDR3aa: CASTEALQTSYNSPLHF
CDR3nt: TGTGCCAGCACTGAAGCGTTACAGACAAGTTATAATTCACCCCTCCACTTT

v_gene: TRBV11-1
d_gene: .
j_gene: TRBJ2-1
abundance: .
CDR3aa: CASADRIGNEQFF
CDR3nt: TGTGCCAGCGCCGACAGAATAGGCAATGAGCAGTTCTTC

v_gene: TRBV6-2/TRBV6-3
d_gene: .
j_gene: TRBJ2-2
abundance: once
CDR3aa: CASTKLNTGAGELFF
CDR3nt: TGTGCCAGCACCAAATTGAACACTGGCGCCGGGGAGCTGTTTTTT

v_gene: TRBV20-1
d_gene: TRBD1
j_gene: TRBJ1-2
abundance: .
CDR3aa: CSARRRDRVGYGYTF
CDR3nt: TGCAGTGCTAGACGCCGGGACAGGGTTGGGTATGGCTACACCTTC

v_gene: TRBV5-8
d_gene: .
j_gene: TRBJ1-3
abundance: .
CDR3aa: CASSLDVGYSGNTIYF
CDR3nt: TGTGCCAGCAGCTTGGATGTAGGCTACTCTGGAAACACCATATATTTT

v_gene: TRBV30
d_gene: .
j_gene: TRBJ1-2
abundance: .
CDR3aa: CAWSLSSYGYTF
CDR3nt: TGTGCCTGGAGTCTAAGTAGCTATGGCTACACCTTC

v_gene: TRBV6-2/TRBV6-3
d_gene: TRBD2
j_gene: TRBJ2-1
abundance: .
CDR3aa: CASNLGSGRAQLGQFF
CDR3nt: TGTGCCAGCAATCTAGGTAGCGGGAGGGCCCAATTAGGGCAGTTCTTC

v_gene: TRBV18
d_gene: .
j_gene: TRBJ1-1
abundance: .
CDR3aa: CASSRTAWRTEAFF
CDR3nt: TGTGCCAGCTCACGGACAGCTTGGCGCACTGAAGCTTTCTTT

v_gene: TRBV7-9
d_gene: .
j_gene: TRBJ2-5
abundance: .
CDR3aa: CASTPTAAETQYF
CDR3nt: TGTGCCAGCACCCCTACGGCAGCAGAGACCCAGTACTTC

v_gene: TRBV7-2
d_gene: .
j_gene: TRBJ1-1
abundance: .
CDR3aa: CASSLEDRKAFF
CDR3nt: TGTGCCAGCAGCTTAGAAGACAGGAAAGCTTTCTTT

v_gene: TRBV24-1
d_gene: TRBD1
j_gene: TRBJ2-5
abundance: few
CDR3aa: CATSDPGTGHSQETQYF
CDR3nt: TGTGCCACCAGTGATCCTGGGACAGGACACAGCCAAGAGACCCAGTACTTC

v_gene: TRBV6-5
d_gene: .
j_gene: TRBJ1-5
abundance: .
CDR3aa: CASSFQFSSVQPQHF
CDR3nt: TGTGCCAGCAGTTTCCAATTCTCCAGCGTACAGCCCCAGCATTTT